This T cell receptor beta chain was recorded in a study of cytomegalovirus exposure and HLA in healthy donors. 13 Jbeta primers and 60 Vbeta primers were used for the PCR. Only in-frame clones appear in the TCRdb table, and some are missing; sequencing was by immunoSEQ multiplex PCR. The data hold under 150,000 clones, with 70% to 85% observed a single time. With V trimmed by 3 bases and J by 2 bases, 4 bases remained unmatched. CDR3 length equals 15 residues. From germline, CDR1 is GTSNPN and CDR2 SVGIG (reference sequence). Sequenced sample: PBMCs. V gene TRBV30 combines with J gene TRBJ2-5; 12 nucleotides line up with TRBD2. The receptor was isolated from a man over 45 in good health and CMV-seronegative. Written as DNA, the CDR3 is TGTGCCTGGAGCAAACTAGCGGGGGGACAAGAGACCCAGTACTTC. Translation gives CAWSKLAGGQETQYF.